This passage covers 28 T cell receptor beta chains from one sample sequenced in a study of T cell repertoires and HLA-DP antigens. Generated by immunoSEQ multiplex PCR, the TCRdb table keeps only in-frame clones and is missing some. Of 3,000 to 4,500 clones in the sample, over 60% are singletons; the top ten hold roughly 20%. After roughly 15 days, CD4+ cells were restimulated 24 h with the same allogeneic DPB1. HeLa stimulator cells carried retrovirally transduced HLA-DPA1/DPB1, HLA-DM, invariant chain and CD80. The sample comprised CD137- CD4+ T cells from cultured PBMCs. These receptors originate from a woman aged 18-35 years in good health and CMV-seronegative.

CDR3 sequence: CASSLAAGAGANEKLFF. CDR3 nucleotides: TGTGCCAGCAGCTTAGCGGCAGGAGCCGGGGCTAATGAAAAACTGTTTTTT. The chain couples TRBV7-9 to TRBJ1-4; D unclear. This CDR3 is 17 amino acids long. The V end was cut by 0 bases, the J end by 3 bases, with 14 bases between. The germline V gene encodes CDR1 SEHNR and CDR2 FQNEAQ (reference sequence).

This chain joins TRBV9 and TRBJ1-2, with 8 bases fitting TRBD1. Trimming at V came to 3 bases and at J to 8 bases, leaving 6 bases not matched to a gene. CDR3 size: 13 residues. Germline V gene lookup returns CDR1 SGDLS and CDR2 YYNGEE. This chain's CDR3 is CASSEGDRSGYTF. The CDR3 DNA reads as TGTGCCAGCAGCGAGGGGGACAGGTCGGGCTACACCTTC.

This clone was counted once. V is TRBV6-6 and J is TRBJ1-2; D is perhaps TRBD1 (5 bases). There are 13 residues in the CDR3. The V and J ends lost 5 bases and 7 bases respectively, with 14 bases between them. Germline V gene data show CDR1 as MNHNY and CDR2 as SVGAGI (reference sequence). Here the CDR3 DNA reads TGTGCCAGCAGTATTATAGGGGCCGGTGGCTACACCTTC. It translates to CASSIIGAGGYTF.

CDR3 in DNA: TGTGCCAGCAGCCCGAGGACAGGGCTAGCTTTCTTT. Translating gives CASSPRTGLAFF. The chain links TRBV11-2 to TRBJ1-1; 8 nucleotides align to TRBD1. V dropped 5 bases and J dropped 10; count of bases not matched to a gene: 6. The CDR3 runs 12 residues. Germline CDR1 SGHAT, CDR2 FQNNGV.

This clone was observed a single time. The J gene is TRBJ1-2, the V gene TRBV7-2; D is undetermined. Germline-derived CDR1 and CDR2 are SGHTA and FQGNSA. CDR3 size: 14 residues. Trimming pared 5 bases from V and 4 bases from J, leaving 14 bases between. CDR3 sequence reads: CASSPARILYGYTF. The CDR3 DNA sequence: TGTGCCAGCAGCCCAGCCAGGATTCTCTATGGCTACACCTTC.

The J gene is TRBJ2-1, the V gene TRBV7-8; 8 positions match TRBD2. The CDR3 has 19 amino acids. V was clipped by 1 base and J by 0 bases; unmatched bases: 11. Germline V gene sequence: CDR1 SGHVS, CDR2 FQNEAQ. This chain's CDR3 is CASSLGRKIAGGSYNEQFF. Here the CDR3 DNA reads TGTGCCAGCAGCTTAGGACGTAAAATTGCGGGGGGCTCCTACAATGAGCAGTTCTTC.

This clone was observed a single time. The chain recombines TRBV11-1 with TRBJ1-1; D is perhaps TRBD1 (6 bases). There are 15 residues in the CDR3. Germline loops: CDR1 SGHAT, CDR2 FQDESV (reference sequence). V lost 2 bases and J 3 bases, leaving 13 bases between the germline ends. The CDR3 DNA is TGTGCCAGCAGCTTATGGGGGGCCGGGGACACTGAAGCTTTCTTT. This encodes CASSLWGAGDTEAFF.

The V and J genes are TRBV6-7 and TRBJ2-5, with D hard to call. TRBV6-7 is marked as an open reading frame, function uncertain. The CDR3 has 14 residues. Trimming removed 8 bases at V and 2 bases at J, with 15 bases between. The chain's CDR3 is CASPSKEQQETQYF. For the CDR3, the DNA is TGTGCCAGCCCCTCGAAGGAACAGCAAGAGACCCAGTACTTC.

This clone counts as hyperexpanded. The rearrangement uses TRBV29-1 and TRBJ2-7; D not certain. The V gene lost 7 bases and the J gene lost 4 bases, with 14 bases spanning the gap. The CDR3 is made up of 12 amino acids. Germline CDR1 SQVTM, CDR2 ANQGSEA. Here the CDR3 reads CSAKQAEYEQYF. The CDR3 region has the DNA TGCAGCGCTAAGCAGGCTGAATACGAGCAGTACTTC.

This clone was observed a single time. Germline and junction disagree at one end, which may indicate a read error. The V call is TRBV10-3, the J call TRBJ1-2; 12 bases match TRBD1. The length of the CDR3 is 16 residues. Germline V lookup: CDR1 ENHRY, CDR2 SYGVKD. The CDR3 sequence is CASSYSGQGARYGYTF. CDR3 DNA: TGTGCCAGCAGTTACTCGGGACAGGGGGCGCGCTATGGCTACACCTTC.

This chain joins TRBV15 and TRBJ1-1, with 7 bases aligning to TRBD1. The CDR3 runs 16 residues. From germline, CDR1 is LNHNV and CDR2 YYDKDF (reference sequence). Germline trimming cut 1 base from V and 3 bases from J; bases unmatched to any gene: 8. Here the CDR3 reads CATSRGGATGDTEAFF. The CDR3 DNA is TGTGCCACCAGCAGAGGGGGGGCCACAGGGGACACTGAAGCTTTCTTT.

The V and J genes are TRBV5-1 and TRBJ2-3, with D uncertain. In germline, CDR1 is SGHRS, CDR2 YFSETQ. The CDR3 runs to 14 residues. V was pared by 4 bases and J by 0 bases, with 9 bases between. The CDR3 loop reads CASSDGLSTDTQYF. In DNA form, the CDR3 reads TGCGCCAGCAGCGACGGCTTAAGCACAGATACGCAGTATTTT.

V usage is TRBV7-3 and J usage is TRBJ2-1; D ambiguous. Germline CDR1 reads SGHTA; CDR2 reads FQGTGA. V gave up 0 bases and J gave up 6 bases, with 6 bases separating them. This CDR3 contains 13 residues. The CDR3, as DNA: TGTGCCAGCAGCTTAACTGAGTTCAATGAGCAGTTCTTC. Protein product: CASSLTEFNEQFF.

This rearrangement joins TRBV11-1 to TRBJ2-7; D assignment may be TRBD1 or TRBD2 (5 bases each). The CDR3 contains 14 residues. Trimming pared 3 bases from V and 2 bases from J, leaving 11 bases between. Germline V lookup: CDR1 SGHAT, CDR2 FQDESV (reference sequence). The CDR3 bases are TGTGCCAGCAGCTTGCAGGGTAGCGCCTACGAGCAGTACTTC. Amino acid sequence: CASSLQGSAYEQYF.

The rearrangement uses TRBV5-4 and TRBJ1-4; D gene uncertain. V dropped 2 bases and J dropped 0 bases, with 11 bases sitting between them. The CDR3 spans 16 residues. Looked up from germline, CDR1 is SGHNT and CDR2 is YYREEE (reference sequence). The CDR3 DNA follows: TGTGCCAGCAGCTTCGGACTTACCTCAACTAATGAAAAACTGTTTTTT. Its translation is CASSFGLTSTNEKLFF. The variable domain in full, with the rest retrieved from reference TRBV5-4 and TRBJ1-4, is ETGVTQSPTHLIKTRGQQVTLRCSSQSGHNTVSWYQQALGQGPQFIFQYYREEENGRGNFPPRFSGLQFPNYSSELNVNALELDDSALYLCASSFGLTSTNEKLFFGSGTQLSVL.

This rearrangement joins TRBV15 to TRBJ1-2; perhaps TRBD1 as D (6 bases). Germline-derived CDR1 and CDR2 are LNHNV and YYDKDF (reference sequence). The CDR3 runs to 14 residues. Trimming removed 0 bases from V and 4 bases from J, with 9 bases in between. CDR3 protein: CATSRERTVYGYTF. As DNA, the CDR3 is TGTGCCACCAGCAGAGAGCGGACAGTCTATGGCTACACCTTC.

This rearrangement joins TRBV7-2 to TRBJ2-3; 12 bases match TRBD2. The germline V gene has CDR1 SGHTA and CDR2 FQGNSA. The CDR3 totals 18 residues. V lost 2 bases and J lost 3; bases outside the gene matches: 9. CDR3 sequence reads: CASSLFGLAGGRTDTQYF. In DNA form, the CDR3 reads TGTGCCAGCAGCTTATTCGGTCTAGCGGGGGGGCGAACAGATACGCAGTATTTT.

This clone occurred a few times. This CDR3 is CASSQQGGRYEQYV. CDR3 coding DNA: TGTGCCAGCAGCCAACAGGGGGGCCGCTACGAGCAGTACGTC. This chain uses TRBV6-1 with TRBJ2-7; 8 bases map to TRBD1. The CDR3 consists of 14 residues. Germline lookup yields CDR1 MNHNS and CDR2 SASEGT. The ends lost 6 bases at V and 3 bases at J; junction bases unmatched: 7.

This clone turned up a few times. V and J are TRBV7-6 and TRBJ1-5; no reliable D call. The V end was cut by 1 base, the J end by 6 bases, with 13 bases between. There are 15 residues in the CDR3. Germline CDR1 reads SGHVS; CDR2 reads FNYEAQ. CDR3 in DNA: TGTGCCAGCAGCTTAGATGTGGGCTTCGGTCAGCCCCAGCATTTT. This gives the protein CASSLDVGFGQPQHF.

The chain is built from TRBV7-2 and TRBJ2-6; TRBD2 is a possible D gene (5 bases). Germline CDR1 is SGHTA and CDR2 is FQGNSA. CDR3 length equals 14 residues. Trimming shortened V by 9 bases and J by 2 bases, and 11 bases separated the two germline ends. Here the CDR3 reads CARDSRAGANVLTF. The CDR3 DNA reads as TGTGCCAGGGACTCGAGGGCTGGGGCCAACGTCCTGACTTTC. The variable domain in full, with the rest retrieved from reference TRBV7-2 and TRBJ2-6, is GAGVSQSPSNKVTEKGKDVELRCDPISGHTALYWYRQSLGQGLEFLIYFQGNSAPDKSGLPSDRFSAERTGGSVSTLTIQRTQQEDSAVYLCARDSRAGANVLTFGAGSRLTVL.

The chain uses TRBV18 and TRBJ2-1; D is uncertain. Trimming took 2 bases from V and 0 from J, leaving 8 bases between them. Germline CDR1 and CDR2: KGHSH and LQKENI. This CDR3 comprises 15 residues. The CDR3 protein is CASSPSGFSYNEQFF. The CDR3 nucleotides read TGTGCCAGCTCACCAAGTGGGTTCTCCTACAATGAGCAGTTCTTC.

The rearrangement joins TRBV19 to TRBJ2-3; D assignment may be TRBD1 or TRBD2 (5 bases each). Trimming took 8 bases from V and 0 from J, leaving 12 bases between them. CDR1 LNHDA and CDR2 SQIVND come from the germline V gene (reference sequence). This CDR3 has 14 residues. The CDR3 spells CASEDGASTDTQYF. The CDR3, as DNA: TGTGCCAGTGAGGACGGGGCTAGCACAGATACGCAGTATTTT.

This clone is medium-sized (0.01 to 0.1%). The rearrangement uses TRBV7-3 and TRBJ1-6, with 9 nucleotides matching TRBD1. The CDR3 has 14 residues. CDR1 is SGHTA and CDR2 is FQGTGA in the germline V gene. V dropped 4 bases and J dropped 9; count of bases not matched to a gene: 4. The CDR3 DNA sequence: TGTGCCAGCAGCTCGGGACAGGGAGGTTCACCCCTCCACTTT. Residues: CASSSGQGGSPLHF.

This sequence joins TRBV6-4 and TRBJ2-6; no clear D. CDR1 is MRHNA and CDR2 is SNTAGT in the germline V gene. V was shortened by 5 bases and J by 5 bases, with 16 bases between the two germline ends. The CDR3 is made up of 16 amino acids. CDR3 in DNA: TGTGCCAGCAGTCAATTCACACAAAGTCGGGCCAACGTCCTGACTTTC. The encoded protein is CASSQFTQSRANVLTF.

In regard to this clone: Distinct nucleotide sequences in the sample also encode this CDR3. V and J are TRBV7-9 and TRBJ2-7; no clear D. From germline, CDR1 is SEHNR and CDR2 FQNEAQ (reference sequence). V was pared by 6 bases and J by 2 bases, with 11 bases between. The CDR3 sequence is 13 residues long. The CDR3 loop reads CASSPGGAYEQYV. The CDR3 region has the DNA TGTGCCAGCAGTCCGGGCGGCGCCTACGAGCAGTACGTC.

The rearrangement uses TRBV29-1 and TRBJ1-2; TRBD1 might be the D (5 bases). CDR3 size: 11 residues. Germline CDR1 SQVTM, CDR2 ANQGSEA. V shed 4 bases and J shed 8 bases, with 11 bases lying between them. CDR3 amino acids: CSVGYGQGYTF. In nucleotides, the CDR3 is TGCAGCGTTGGTTACGGACAAGGCTACACCTTC.

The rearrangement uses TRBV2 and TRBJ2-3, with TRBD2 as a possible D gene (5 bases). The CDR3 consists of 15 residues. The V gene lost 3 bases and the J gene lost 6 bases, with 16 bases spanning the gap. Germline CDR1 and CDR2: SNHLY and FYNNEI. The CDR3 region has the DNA TGTGCCAGCAGTGAGCAGCGGTCTGTATTTGATACGCAGTATTTT. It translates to CASSEQRSVFDTQYF.

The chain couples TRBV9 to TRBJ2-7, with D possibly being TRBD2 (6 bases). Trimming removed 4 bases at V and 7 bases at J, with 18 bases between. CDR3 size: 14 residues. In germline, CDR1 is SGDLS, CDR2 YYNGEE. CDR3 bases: TGTGCCAGCAGCCCCCACCCGGACGGGGGTGAGCAGTACGTC. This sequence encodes CASSPHPDGGEQYV.